This TCR beta chain was captured in a study of shared clonotypes between healthy human individuals. Assay used: immunoSEQ multiplex PCR; TCRdb lists only in-frame clones, some missing. The sample lists over 750,000 clones; 90% to 98% were seen once. Naive CD8 cells comprised CD45RO-negative, CCR7-positively selected cells, excluding terminally differentiated effector memory CD45RA+ cells. The V and J ends lost 2 bases and 4 bases respectively, with 9 bases between them. Germline V CDR1 and CDR2: LNHDA, SQIVND (reference sequence). CDR3 length equals 13 residues. The source is a man younger than 40 in good health. The material sequenced was naive CD8+ T cells sorted from blood. This chain links TRBV19 with TRBJ2-7; D is unresolved. This chain's CDR3 is CASSIYFTYEQYF. The CDR3 DNA reads TGTGCCAGTAGTATATATTTCACTTACGAGCAGTACTTC.